These 6 T cell receptor beta chains came from one sample sequenced in a study of OX40 agonist ivuxolimab in advanced cancers. The table came from immunoSEQ multiplex PCR; TCRdb's copy has only in-frame clones and leaves some out. Of some 66,000 clones in the sample, around 83% were seen once. This material consisted of CD4+ or CD8+ T cells sorted from blood, taken in a trial of the OX40 agonist ivuxolimab. The receptors originated from an adult with an advanced solid tumor such as melanoma, head and neck, liver or kidney cancer.

The chain uses TRBV7-2 and TRBJ2-7, with 15 bases that match TRBD2. The length of the CDR3 is 19 residues. The V gene end was trimmed by 5 bases and the J gene end by 3 bases; junction bases not matched to a gene: 14. Germline CDR1 and CDR2: SGHTA and FQGNSA. CDR3 region: CASSALSGTSGGIFYEQYF. DNA for the CDR3: TGTGCCAGCAGCGCCCTCTCCGGGACTAGCGGGGGGATATTCTACGAGCAGTACTTC.

CDR3 DNA: TGCAGCGTTGAAGGGGGACTAGCGGGAGGGTCCTACGAGCAGTACTTC. Its translation: CSVEGGLAGGSYEQYF. The gene calls are TRBV29-1 and TRBJ2-7, with 16 bases fitting TRBD2. V shed 1 base, J shed 1 base, and the junction held 1 base outside the gene matches. Germline V gene data show CDR1 as SQVTM and CDR2 as ANQGSEA. The CDR3 has 16 residues.

This chain uses TRBV6-1 with TRBJ1-5; D uncertain. Between the trimmed V and J ends, which lost 1 base and 4 bases, there was a span of 14 bases. The CDR3 sequence is 16 residues long. Per germline, CDR1 MNHNS and CDR2 SASEGT. CDR3 DNA: TGTGCCAGCAGTGAAGGGAGTAAGGTGAGGAATCAGCCCCAGCATTTT. Amino acid sequence: CASSEGSKVRNQPQHF.

The chain joins TRBV6-1 to TRBJ2-1; D remains ambiguous. CDR3 size: 16 residues. Trimming left V 2 bases short and J 0 bases short, with 11 bases between. Germline V gene lookup returns CDR1 MNHNS and CDR2 SASEGT. In DNA form, the CDR3 reads TGTGCCAGCAGTGAAACCATCCTGAGCTCCTACAATGAGCAGTTCTTC. Encoded protein: CASSETILSSYNEQFF.

The gene calls are TRBV7-2 and TRBJ2-1; D not certain. This CDR3 spans 13 amino acids. Trimming pared 0 bases from V and 7 bases from J, leaving 7 bases between. Germline CDR1 reads SGHTA; CDR2 reads FQGNSA. CDR3 protein: CASSLAGLNEQFF. The CDR3 DNA follows: TGTGCCAGCAGCTTAGCGGGCCTGAATGAGCAGTTCTTC. Full variable domain (rest looked up from reference TRBV7-2 and TRBJ2-1): GAGVSQSPSNKVTEKGKDVELRCDPISGHTALYWYRQSLGQGLEFLIYFQGNSAPDKSGLPSDRFSAERTGGSVSTLTIQRTQQEDSAVYLCASSLAGLNEQFFGPGTRLTVL.

The gene calls are TRBV11-2 and TRBJ1-2; D is possibly TRBD1 (5 bases). CDR1 is SGHAT, CDR2 FQNNGV, per germline. The CDR3 length is 13 residues. V lost 5 bases and J 1 base, leaving 8 bases between the germline ends. The CDR3 sequence is CASSRDSNYGYTF. The DNA for the CDR3 is TGTGCCAGCAGCCGCGACAGTAACTATGGCTACACCTTC.